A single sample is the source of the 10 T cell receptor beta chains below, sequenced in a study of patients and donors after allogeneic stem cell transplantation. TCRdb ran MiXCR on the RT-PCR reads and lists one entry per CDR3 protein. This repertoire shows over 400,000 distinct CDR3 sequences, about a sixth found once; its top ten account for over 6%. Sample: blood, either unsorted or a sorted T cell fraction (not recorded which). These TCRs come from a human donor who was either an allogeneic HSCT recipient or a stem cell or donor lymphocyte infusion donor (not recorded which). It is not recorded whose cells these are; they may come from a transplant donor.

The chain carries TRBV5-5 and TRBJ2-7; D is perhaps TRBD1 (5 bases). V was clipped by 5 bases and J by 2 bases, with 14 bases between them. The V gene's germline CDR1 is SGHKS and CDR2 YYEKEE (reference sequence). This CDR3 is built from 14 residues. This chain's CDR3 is CASSFARGTYEQYF. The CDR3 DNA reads TGTGCCAGCAGTTTTGCTAGGGGTACCTACGAGCAGTACTTC. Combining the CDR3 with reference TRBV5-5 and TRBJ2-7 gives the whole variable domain DAGVTQSPTHLIKTRGQQVTLRCSPISGHKSVSWYQQVLGQGPQFIFQYYEKEERGRGNFPDRFSARQFPNYSSELNVNALLLGDSALYLCASSFARGTYEQYFGPGTRLTVT.

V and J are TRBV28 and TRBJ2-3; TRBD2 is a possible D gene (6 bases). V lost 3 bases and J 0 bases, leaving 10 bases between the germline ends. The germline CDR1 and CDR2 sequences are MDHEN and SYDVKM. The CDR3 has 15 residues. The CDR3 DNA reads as TGTGCCAGCAGTTTTGTAGCGGTGAGCACAGATACGCAGTATTTT. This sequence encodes CASSFVAVSTDTQYF.

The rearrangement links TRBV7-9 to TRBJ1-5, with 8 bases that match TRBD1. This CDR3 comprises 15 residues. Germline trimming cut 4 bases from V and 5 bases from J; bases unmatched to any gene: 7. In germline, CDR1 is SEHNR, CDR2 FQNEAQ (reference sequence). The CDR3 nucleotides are TGTGCCAGCAGCTCAACAGGGGGTAGGGATCAGCCCCAGCATTTT. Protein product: CASSSTGGRDQPQHF.

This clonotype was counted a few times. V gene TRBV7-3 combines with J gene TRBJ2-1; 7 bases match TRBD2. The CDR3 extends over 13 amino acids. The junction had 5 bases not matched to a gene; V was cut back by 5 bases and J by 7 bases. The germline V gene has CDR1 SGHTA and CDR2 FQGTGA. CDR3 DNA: TGTGCCAGCAGCCCCGGGACTACAAATGAGCAGTTCTTC. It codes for CASSPGTTNEQFF.

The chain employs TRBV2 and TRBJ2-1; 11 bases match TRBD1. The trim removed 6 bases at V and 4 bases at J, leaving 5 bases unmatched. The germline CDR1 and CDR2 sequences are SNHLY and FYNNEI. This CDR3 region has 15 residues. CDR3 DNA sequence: TGTGCCAGCAGGAGGGACAGGGGGTCTTACAATGAGCAGTTCTTC. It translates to CASRRDRGSYNEQFF. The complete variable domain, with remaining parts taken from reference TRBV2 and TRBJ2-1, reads EPEVTQTPSHQVTQMGQEVILRCVPISNHLYFYWYRQILGQKVEFLVSFYNNEISEKSEIFDDQFSVERPDGSNFTLKIRSTKLEDSAMYFCASRRDRGSYNEQFFGPGTRLTVL.

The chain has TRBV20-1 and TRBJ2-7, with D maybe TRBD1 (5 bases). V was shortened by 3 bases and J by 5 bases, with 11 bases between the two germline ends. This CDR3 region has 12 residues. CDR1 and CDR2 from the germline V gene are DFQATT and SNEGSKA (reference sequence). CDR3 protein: CSASRTRDEQYF. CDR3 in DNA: TGCAGTGCTAGCCGGACAAGGGACGAGCAGTACTTC.

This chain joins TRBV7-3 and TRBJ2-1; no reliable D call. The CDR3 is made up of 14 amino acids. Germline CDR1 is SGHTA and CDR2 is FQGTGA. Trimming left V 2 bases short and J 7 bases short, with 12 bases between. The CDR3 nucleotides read TGTGCCAGCAGCTTAGGGCTGCTTTGGAATGAGCAGTTCTTC. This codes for CASSLGLLWNEQFF.

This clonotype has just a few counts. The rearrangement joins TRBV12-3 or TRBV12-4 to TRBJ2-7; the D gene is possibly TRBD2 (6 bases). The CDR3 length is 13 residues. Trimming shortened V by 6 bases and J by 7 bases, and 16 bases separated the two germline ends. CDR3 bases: TGTGCCAGCAGGCCCAGGAGGGCAGGGGAGCAGTACTTC. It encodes CASRPRRAGEQYF.

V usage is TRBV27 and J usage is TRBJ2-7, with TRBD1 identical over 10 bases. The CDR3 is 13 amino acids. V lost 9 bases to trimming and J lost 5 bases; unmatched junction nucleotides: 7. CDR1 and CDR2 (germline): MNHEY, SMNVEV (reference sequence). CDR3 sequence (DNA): TGTGCCAGTACTCGACAGGGGGCGAACGAGCAGTACTTC. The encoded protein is CASTRQGANEQYF.

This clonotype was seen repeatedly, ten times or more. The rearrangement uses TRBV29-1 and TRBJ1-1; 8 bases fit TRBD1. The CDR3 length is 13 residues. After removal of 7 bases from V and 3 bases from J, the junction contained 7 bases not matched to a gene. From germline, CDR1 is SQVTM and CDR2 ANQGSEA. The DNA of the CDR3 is TGCAGCGCCGTGACAGGGGAGGACACTGAAGCTTTCTTT. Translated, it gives CSAVTGEDTEAFF.